This TCR beta chain comes out of a study of T and B cells in COVID-19 patients. Study information: Of roughly 22 active-infection patients, more than 9 were critically ill with mechanical ventilation or extracorporeal membrane oxygenation. Of 20 active-infection patients, 15 to 19 carried comorbidities linked to unfavorable COVID-19 outcome. Study-level results: Patients with COVID-19 reportedly showed strongly skewed T cell receptor beta variable and joining gene usage.

Germline V lookup: CDR1 SGHVS, CDR2 FNYEAQ. Deletions cut 6 bases from V and 5 bases from J, with 10 bases between. The CDR3 has 12 residues. Multiplex PCR with BIOMED2 TRB-A/B primer pools amplified TRB rearrangements. TCRdb used MiXCR to reprocess the multiplex PCR reads, holding one entry per CDR3 protein. The sample yields about 10,000 distinct CDR3 sequences, 25% to 30% seen once. From blood, roughly 250-500 ng of genomic DNA served as TRB template. Turning to this clonotype: Its target is not known.

This receptor was taken from a human donor who had recovered from COVID-19. This chain links TRBV7-6 with TRBJ2-5, with D unresolved. What was sequenced was blood. The chain's CDR3 is CASSPIGETQYF. Here the CDR3 DNA reads TGTGCCAGCAGTCCTATTGGGGAGACCCAGTACTTC.